The 32 T cell receptor beta chains listed next were all sequenced from one sample in a study of T cell responses to AZD1222 COVID-19 vaccine. The data were produced by immunoSEQ multiplex PCR, yet TCRdb's version contains in-frame clones alone and is incomplete. Of around 130,000 clones listed, 80% to 95% are singletons. Sequencing was performed on peripheral blood, taken 28 days after the second AZD1222 dose. These receptors were collected from an adult who received the AZD1222 COVID-19 vaccine.

The rearrangement links TRBV4-2 to TRBJ1-1; TRBD1 agrees at 8 bases. CDR1 and CDR2 from the germline V gene are LGHNA and YNFKEQ. Trimming at V came to 1 base and at J to 0 bases, leaving 1 base not matched to a gene. The CDR3 contains 15 residues. In DNA, the CDR3 is TGTGCCAGCAGCCAAGGGGACAGGATGAACACTGAAGCTTTCTTT. Protein sequence: CASSQGDRMNTEAFF.

This chain links TRBV19 with TRBJ2-4; 9 positions agree with TRBD1. This CDR3 is 17 amino acids long. Germline loops: CDR1 LNHDA, CDR2 SQIVND (reference sequence). The V gene end was trimmed by 6 bases and the J gene end by 3 bases; junction bases not matched to a gene: 12. This CDR3 is CASRVFPLTGGKNIQYF. Here the CDR3 DNA reads TGTGCCAGTAGGGTTTTTCCCCTGACAGGGGGCAAAAACATTCAGTACTTC.

To note about this clone: Other DNA sequences within the sample encode an identical CDR3. V and J are TRBV12-3 or TRBV12-4 and TRBJ1-1; maybe TRBD1 (5 bases). Trimming left V 3 bases short and J 4 bases short, with 6 bases between. The CDR3 is 12 residues long. The CDR3 DNA reads as TGTGCCAGCAGTTTTGGGGGCACTGAAGCTTTCTTT. Encoded protein: CASSFGGTEAFF.

The V and J genes are TRBV15 and TRBJ2-7; 10 bases match TRBD1. This CDR3 is 17 amino acids long. Germline V gene sequence: CDR1 LNHNV, CDR2 YYDKDF (reference sequence). Trimming took 1 base from V and 4 from J; bases not matched to a gene: 10. CDR3 residues: CATSRVRTGGVQYEQYF. The DNA of the CDR3 is TGTGCCACCAGCAGAGTGCGGACAGGGGGTGTCCAGTACGAGCAGTACTTC.

This clone has a single count. The DNA of the CDR3 is TGTGCCAGCAGCTTAGGAGGGAGTGGGTACGGCTACACCTTC. It codes for CASSLGGSGYGYTF. The chain couples TRBV7-9 to TRBJ1-2, with D uncertain. This CDR3 is built from 14 residues. Trimming cost V 1 base and J 8 bases, with 14 bases left between them. Germline V gene lookup returns CDR1 SEHNR and CDR2 FQNEAQ (reference sequence).

A remark on this clone: Other DNA sequences within the sample encode an identical CDR3. The rearrangement links TRBV18 to TRBJ1-3; the D is unclear. CDR3 length equals 14 residues. V gave up 3 bases and J gave up 0 bases, with 6 bases separating them. CDR1 KGHSH and CDR2 LQKENI come from the germline V gene. The CDR3 sequence is CASSPSDSGNTIYF. The CDR3 bases are TGTGCCAGCTCACCGTCGGACTCTGGAAACACCATATATTTT.

The rearrangement uses TRBV6-5 and TRBJ2-1; TRBD2 agrees at 7 bases. The CDR3 loop spans 12 amino acids. Germline-derived CDR1 and CDR2 are MNHEY and SVGAGI. V dropped 2 bases and J dropped 12; count of bases not matched to a gene: 4. In DNA form, the CDR3 reads TGTGCCAGCAGTTACCCCAGCGGGGTGCAGTTCTTC. Translating it yields CASSYPSGVQFF.

The chain is built from TRBV27 and TRBJ2-5, with D maybe TRBD2 (5 bases). Germline loops: CDR1 MNHEY, CDR2 SMNVEV (reference sequence). Trimming stripped 0 bases from V and 5 bases from J, with 16 bases between. This CDR3 spans 16 amino acids. CDR3 coding DNA: TGTGCCAGCAGTTTATCGGGGTCCCGGGGAACGGAGACCCAGTACTTC. Its translation: CASSLSGSRGTETQYF.

The rearrangement uses TRBV7-2 and TRBJ1-1; D call uncertain. In germline, CDR1 is SGHTA, CDR2 FQGNSA. Deletions cut 8 bases from V and 7 bases from J, with 17 bases between. CDR3 size: 13 residues. The CDR3: CASFLGRTGEAFF. The CDR3 DNA reads as TGTGCCAGCTTCCTGGGCCGGACGGGTGAAGCTTTCTTT.

J is TRBJ2-3 and V is TRBV25-1; D perhaps matches TRBD2 (5 bases). Germline V gene sequence: CDR1 MGHDK, CDR2 SYGVNS. Trimming pared 3 bases from V and 0 bases from J, leaving 10 bases between. CDR3 size: 15 residues. CDR3 in DNA: TGTGCCAGCAGTGATTTTCGGGGAAGCACAGATACGCAGTATTTT. Translated: CASSDFRGSTDTQYF.

The chain is built from TRBV28 and TRBJ2-1; the D gene is possibly TRBD2 (6 bases). The CDR3 has 14 amino acids. The germline V gene has CDR1 MDHEN and CDR2 SYDVKM. Trimming pared 6 bases from V and 6 bases from J, leaving 15 bases between. CDR3 amino acids: CASSTSSVRNEQFF. CDR3 DNA sequence: TGTGCCAGCAGCACCTCTAGCGTCCGCAATGAGCAGTTCTTC. Supplemented by reference TRBV28 and TRBJ2-1, the full variable domain reads DVKVTQSSRYLVKRTGEKVFLECVQDMDHENMFWYRQDPGLGLRLIYFSYDVKMKEKGDIPEGYSVSREKKERFSLILESASTNQTSMYLCASSTSSVRNEQFFGPGTRLTVL.

The chain recombines TRBV19 with TRBJ1-1; D might be TRBD1 (5 bases). Germline CDR1 is LNHDA and CDR2 is SQIVND (reference sequence). Trimming removed 3 bases from V and 5 bases from J, with 13 bases in between. The CDR3 totals 14 residues. The CDR3 reads CASSMERGRTEAFF. Written as DNA, the CDR3 is TGTGCCAGTAGTATGGAAAGGGGTCGGACTGAAGCTTTCTTT.

V and J are TRBV21-1 and TRBJ2-7; TRBD1 was called by the table and not checked on the DNA. TRBV21-1 is flagged as a pseudogene. The CDR3 extends over 14 amino acids. The CDR3 DNA follows: TGTGCCAGCCAGAAGGGGCCCCCCTCCTACGAGCAGTACTTC. Translation: CASQKGPPSYEQYF.

This chain connects TRBV4-2 to TRBJ2-3; 11 nucleotides agree with TRBD2. Trimming removed 3 bases from V and 6 bases from J; junction bases left unmatched: 2. Germline loops: CDR1 LGHNA, CDR2 YNFKEQ. This CDR3 contains 14 residues. The CDR3 DNA reads as TGTGCCAGCAGCCAGACTAGCGGGGAGGATACGCAGTATTTT. Translating gives CASSQTSGEDTQYF.

V is TRBV30 and J is TRBJ1-1; tentatively, D is TRBD1 (5 bases). The germline V and J ends were trimmed by 2 bases and 7 bases, with 14 bases remaining between them. The CDR3 sequence is 13 residues long. CDR1 and CDR2 from the germline V gene are GTSNPN and SVGIG (reference sequence). The CDR3 DNA follows: TGTGCCTGGAGTAGGCAGGGCAAGAATGAAGCTTTCTTT. This translates into CAWSRQGKNEAFF.

This chain links TRBV12-3 or TRBV12-4 with TRBJ2-3; D is undetermined. The V end was cut by 2 bases, the J end by 8 bases, with 5 bases between. This CDR3 comprises 11 residues. CDR3 DNA sequence: TGTGCCAGCAGTTTACAGTCTACGCAGTATTTT. Its protein product is CASSLQSTQYF.

This chain connects TRBV19 to TRBJ1-1; D unresolved. Trimming took 3 bases from V and 6 from J, leaving 8 bases between them. The CDR3 runs to 12 residues. Germline CDR1 reads LNHDA; CDR2 reads SQIVND (reference sequence). As DNA, the CDR3 is TGTGCCAGTAGTATCGATGCGGCTGAAGCTTTCTTT. It yields the protein CASSIDAAEAFF.

This chain links TRBV7-9 with TRBJ2-5, with 10 bases identical to TRBD1. Germline trimming cut 5 bases from V and 0 bases from J; bases unmatched to any gene: 3. CDR1 and CDR2 from the germline V gene are SEHNR and FQNEAQ (reference sequence). The CDR3 loop spans 15 amino acids. DNA of the CDR3: TGTGCCAGCAGCCCGGGACAGGGGTACCAAGAGACCCAGTACTTC. It is translated as CASSPGQGYQETQYF.

This chain joins TRBV10-1 and TRBJ1-5, with TRBD1 matching over 8 bases. The germline CDR1 and CDR2 sequences are WNHNN and SYGVQD (reference sequence). CDR3 length: 14 amino acids. V lost 6 bases to trimming and J lost 9 bases; unmatched junction nucleotides: 10. CDR3 nucleotide sequence: TGCGCCAGCAGACCCGACAGGGGAGGAGGGCCCCAGCATTTT. Translating gives CASRPDRGGGPQHF.

V and J are TRBV4-3 and TRBJ1-2; D remains ambiguous. This CDR3 contains 14 residues. Trimming took 4 bases from V and 6 from J, leaving 15 bases between them. The germline CDR1 and CDR2 sequences are LGHNA and YSLEER. The CDR3 bases are TGCGCCAGCAGCCCCCTTGGAACGGAGAATGGCTACACCTTC. As protein: CASSPLGTENGYTF.

The chain links TRBV27 to TRBJ1-2; 9 bases map to TRBD1. In germline, CDR1 is MNHEY, CDR2 SMNVEV (reference sequence). V was clipped by 10 bases and J by 5 bases; unmatched bases: 14. The CDR3 spans 15 residues. DNA for the CDR3: TGTGCCACCCTGCCCACCACCGGGACAGGGTATGGCTACACCTTC. Amino acid sequence: CATLPTTGTGYGYTF.

The sample holds a few counts of this clone. This chain uses TRBV3-1 (or the pseudogene TRBV3-2) with TRBJ2-7; D gene unclear. CDR3 size: 13 residues. Per germline, CDR1 LGHDT and CDR2 YNNKEL (reference sequence). V was shortened by 4 bases and J by 4 bases, with 11 bases between the two germline ends. The CDR3 coding sequence is TGTGCCAGCAGCCCCCAGCTATGGTACGAGCAGTACTTC. It translates to CASSPQLWYEQYF.

CDR3 amino acids: CASSLMGLTYEQYF. The CDR3 DNA follows: TGTGCCAGCAGCTTGATGGGGCTGACCTACGAGCAGTACTTC. The rearrangement links TRBV5-8 to TRBJ2-7; D might be TRBD1 (5 bases). Germline V gene lookup returns CDR1 SGHTS and CDR2 YDEGEE. V gave up 1 base and J gave up 2 bases, with 10 bases separating them. The CDR3 runs to 14 residues.

CDR3 sequence (DNA): TGTGCCAGCAGTCCCAGCGGGGCCAACGTCCTGACTTTC. Translating it yields CASSPSGANVLTF. The V call is TRBV27, the J call TRBJ2-6; no firm D call. This CDR3 has 13 amino acids. Germline CDR1 is MNHEY and CDR2 is SMNVEV (reference sequence). Trimming left V 5 bases short and J 4 bases short, with 6 bases between.

V gene TRBV6-2 or TRBV6-3 combines with J gene TRBJ2-7; the D is unclear. The CDR3 is made up of 16 amino acids. Trimming removed 7 bases from V and 0 bases from J, with 19 bases in between. Germline values: CDR1 MNHEY, CDR2 SVGEGT. The DNA of the CDR3 is TGTGCCAGCACCCCAAGATCGGGTTCTAGCTCCTACGAGCAGTACTTC. It yields the protein CASTPRSGSSSYEQYF.

This clone was counted once. This rearrangement joins TRBV7-6 to TRBJ2-1, with 9 nucleotides matching TRBD1. This CDR3 has 15 residues. V was pared by 4 bases and J by 7 bases, with 8 bases of the junction left unmatched. Germline CDR1 is SGHVS and CDR2 is FNYEAQ. The CDR3 loop is CASSSWDREYNEQFF. Here the CDR3 DNA reads TGTGCCAGCAGCTCATGGGACAGGGAATATAATGAGCAGTTCTTC.

This clone is a singleton in its sample. The chain combines TRBV7-2 with TRBJ2-5; D uncertain. This CDR3 is built from 14 residues. Trimming removed 2 bases from V and 4 bases from J, with 11 bases in between. Per the germline V gene, CDR1 is SGHTA and CDR2 is FQGNSA. The CDR3 sequence: CASSLHGWRETQYF. The DNA for the CDR3 is TGTGCCAGCAGCTTACACGGGTGGAGAGAGACCCAGTACTTC.

The rearrangement uses TRBV6-5 and TRBJ1-2, with 7 bases that match TRBD1. V shed 6 bases, J shed 6 bases, and the junction held 7 bases outside the gene matches. CDR1 MNHEY and CDR2 SVGAGI come from the germline V gene. This CDR3 comprises 13 residues. The DNA of the CDR3 is TGTGCCAGCAGGGATCCCGGGACAGATGGCTACACCTTC. This codes for CASRDPGTDGYTF.

The chain carries TRBV6-5 and TRBJ1-1; tentatively, D is TRBD1 (5 bases). The germline V and J ends were trimmed by 2 bases and 4 bases, with 8 bases remaining between them. Germline V gene lookup returns CDR1 MNHEY and CDR2 SVGAGI. The CDR3 covers 13 residues. As DNA, the CDR3 is TGTGCCAGCAGTTACACAGGAGGCACTGAAGCTTTCTTT. As protein: CASSYTGGTEAFF.

This clone occurred a few times. The chain combines TRBV14 with TRBJ1-6; D is unresolved. V was trimmed by 3 bases and J by 7 bases, leaving 7 bases between them. Germline V lookup: CDR1 SGHDN, CDR2 FVKESK. This CDR3 comprises 13 residues. The CDR3 nucleotides read TGTGCCAGCAGCCATTCGGGAAATTCACCCCTCCACTTT. Amino acid sequence: CASSHSGNSPLHF.

The CDR3 sequence is CASRTSGARTDTQYF. The CDR3 bases are TGTGCCAGCAGGACTAGCGGGGCTCGCACAGATACGCAGTATTTT. The J gene is TRBJ2-3, the V gene TRBV6-4; 11 bases agree with TRBD2. The length of the CDR3 is 15 residues. Germline CDR1 reads MRHNA; CDR2 reads SNTAGT. The J segment lost 1 base and the V segment lost 6 bases, leaving 3 bases of the junction unmatched.

CDR3 protein: CASSQDHSGAYEQYF. CDR3 DNA sequence: TGTGCCAGCAGCCAAGATCACAGCGGGGCCTACGAGCAGTACTTC. The chain links TRBV3-1 (or the pseudogene TRBV3-2) to TRBJ2-7, with 7 bases lining up with TRBD2. Per germline, CDR1 LGHDT and CDR2 YNNKEL (reference sequence). Trimming at V came to 0 bases and at J to 2 bases, leaving 4 bases not matched to a gene. The CDR3 runs to 15 residues.